A selection of T cell receptor beta chains follows, all from one sample in a study of T cell responses to AZD1222 COVID-19 vaccine. The table came from immunoSEQ multiplex PCR; TCRdb's copy has only in-frame clones and leaves some out. The sample contains around 100,000 clones, 80% to 95% of which appear only once. This sample comprised peripheral blood, obtained on day 0 of AZD1222 vaccination. Every receptor here comes from an adult in good health. Each CDR3 is given with its conserved first and last residue. The D gene is left open where the match is weak. Size values are once, few and many counts, or a class for expanded clones, and some rows have none.

TGTGCCAGCAGCCCCGACGCCTCTGGAAACACCATATATTTT	CASSPDASGNTIYF	.	TRBJ1-3	TRBV11-3	few
TGTGCCAGCAGCCTAGGGGACAGGCCGAATCAGCCCCAGCATTTT	CASSLGDRPNQPQHF	TRBD1	TRBJ1-5	TRBV7-2	.
TGTGCCAGCAGCTTGGAGGGGTTTTCCCTCTCCTACGAGCAGTACTTC	CASSLEGFSLSYEQYF	.	TRBJ2-7	TRBV5-6	.
TGTGCCAGCAGCTTAACAAACACTGAAGCTTTCTTT	CASSLTNTEAFF	.	TRBJ1-1	TRBV7-9	.
TGTGCCAGCAGTTTAGAAGAGAACCTTGATGGCTACACCTTC	CASSLEENLDGYTF	.	TRBJ1-2	TRBV28	once
TGTGCCAGTAGTACGGGATATAGGCACTCTAAAAACACAGATACGCAGTATTTT	CASSTGYRHSKNTDTQYF	.	TRBJ2-3	TRBV19	.
TGTGCCAGCAGTTTGATAAATAACTATGGCTACACCTTC	CASSLINNYGYTF	.	TRBJ1-2	TRBV12-3/TRBV12-4	.
TGTGCCAGCAGCCAACGGGCCCTCAGGAGCAATCAGCCCCAGCATTTT	CASSQRALRSNQPQHF	.	TRBJ1-5	TRBV27	.
TGTGCCATCAATACCGGACAGGGAGGGAGGGAGACCCAGTACTTC	CAINTGQGGRETQYF	.	TRBJ2-5	TRBV10-3	.
TGTGCCAGCAGCCGGGGTGGGGGGTCCCATGGCTACACCTTC	CASSRGGGSHGYTF	.	TRBJ1-2	TRBV4-2	.
TGTGCCAGCAGTACCCGTGACGCCTATGGCTACACCTTC	CASSTRDAYGYTF	.	TRBJ1-2	TRBV6-6	.
TGTGCCAGCAGTAACCCGACAGGTACAGATACGCAGTATTTT	CASSNPTGTDTQYF	.	TRBJ2-3	TRBV27	.
TGTGCCACCACCTTTAAGGCTAGCGGAACCTACGAGCAGTACTTC	CATTFKASGTYEQYF	TRBD2	TRBJ2-7	TRBV28	.
TGTGCCAGCAGTGACGGGACTAGCGGGAGTGGAACAGATACGCAGTATTTT	CASSDGTSGSGTDTQYF	TRBD2	TRBJ2-3	TRBV6-4	.
TGTGCCAGCAGCCCCATAGACACCGGGGAGCTGTTTTTT	CASSPIDTGELFF	.	TRBJ2-2	TRBV14	once
TGTGCCAGTAGTATAGTTGACAGGGGCACTGAAGCTTTCTTT	CASSIVDRGTEAFF	TRBD1	TRBJ1-1	TRBV19	.
TGTGCCAGCAGTTACCTCCCCTCCTACGAGCAGTACTTC	CASSYLPSYEQYF	.	TRBJ2-7	TRBV6-5	.